This passage covers 5 T cell receptor beta chains from one sample sequenced in a study of blood T cell repertoires in COVID-19 (dated by TCRdb to about 2020). Library creation used the immunoSEQ multiplex PCR assay. TCRdb limited this immuneACCESS table to in-frame rearrangements with V and J called. A share of clones is missing; checked studies link under half to unresolved V genes, and the rest is unexplained. The sample profile shows roughly 120,000 clones; less than 85% of them were found once. The top ten constitute around 0.9% of the sample. Sequences were obtained from peripheral blood. These receptors were obtained from a human donor with acute or convalescent COVID-19. The donor label of this sample is uncertain.

This clone was found a few times. The chain is built from TRBV4-2 and TRBJ2-3, with D possibly TRBD2 on 6 matching bases. The CDR3 has 14 amino acids. V was clipped by 2 bases and J by 5 bases, with 11 bases between them. CDR1 and CDR2 (germline): LGHNA, YNFKEQ. CDR3 amino acids: CASSQRTNGDTQYF. The CDR3, as DNA: TGTGCCAGCAGCCAAAGGACTAATGGAGATACGCAGTATTTT.

The rearrangement links TRBV7-9 to TRBJ2-6; D unresolved. CDR1 is SEHNR and CDR2 is FQNEAQ in the germline V gene (reference sequence). This CDR3 is 15 amino acids long. Trimming shortened V by 3 bases and J by 0 bases, and 6 bases separated the two germline ends. The CDR3 nucleotides read TGTGCCAGCAGCTTTGAGAGCTCTGGGGCCAACGTCCTGACTTTC. It translates to CASSFESSGANVLTF. Full variable domain (missing parts from reference TRBV7-9 and TRBJ2-6): DTGVSQNPRHKITKRGQNVTFRCDPISEHNRLYWYRQTLGQGPEFLTYFQNEAQLEKSRLLSDRFSAERPKGSFSTLEIQRTEQGDSAMYLCASSFESSGANVLTFGAGSRLTVL.

The rearrangement uses TRBV2 and TRBJ1-5; 7 bases map to TRBD1. Germline-derived CDR1 and CDR2 are SNHLY and FYNNEI. CDR3 length: 14 residues. The V segment lost 6 bases and the J segment 3 bases; nucleotides outside the gene matches: 5. CDR3 sequence: CASSGGQINQPQHF. The CDR3 bases are TGTGCCAGCAGCGGGGGACAGATCAATCAGCCCCAGCATTTT.

The chain combines TRBV10-3 with TRBJ2-5; D perhaps matches TRBD1 (6 bases). The CDR3 is 14 amino acids. From germline, CDR1 is ENHRY and CDR2 SYGVKD. V lost 8 bases to trimming and J lost 1 base, with 14 bases between them. CDR3 sequence (DNA): TGTGCCATCCTAAACCAGGGGTCCCAAGAGACCCAGTACTTC. Translation: CAILNQGSQETQYF.

The genes are TRBV2 and TRBJ1-5; a weak D match, TRBD1 (6 bases). Trimming left V 6 bases short and J 7 bases short, with 16 bases between. The length of the CDR3 is 14 residues. CDR1 is SNHLY and CDR2 is FYNNEI in the germline V gene. CDR3 nucleotide sequence: TGTGCCAGCAGCCCGCGAAGGGGGGGGCAGCCCCAGCATTTT. Translating it yields CASSPRRGGQPQHF.